Below are 15 T cell receptor beta chains sequenced from a single sample in a study of cytomegalovirus exposure and HLA in healthy donors. It was with 60 Vbeta and 13 Jbeta primers that the PCR ran. Profiled with immunoSEQ multiplex PCR; TCRdb holds only in-frame clones, not every one. This listing includes around 200,000 clones. Sequenced sample: PBMCs. Source of these receptors: a girl aged 2-10 years in good health and CMV-seropositive.

The chain is built from TRBV5-4 and TRBJ1-1; D is possibly TRBD1 (5 bases). Germline V gene lookup returns CDR1 SGHNT and CDR2 YYREEE (reference sequence). The CDR3 has 16 residues. The germline V and J ends were trimmed by 3 bases and 1 base, with 16 bases remaining between them. CDR3 coding DNA: TGTGCCAGCAGCTCCTTTCCCCACAGGAGGAACACTGAAGCTTTCTTT. Translated, it gives CASSSFPHRRNTEAFF.

The rearrangement joins TRBV30 to TRBJ2-3; 8 bases are a match to TRBD2. CDR1 is GTSNPN, CDR2 SVGIG, per germline (reference sequence). The V gene end was trimmed by 8 bases and the J gene end by 2 bases; junction bases not matched to a gene: 9. The CDR3 extends over 14 amino acids. The CDR3 loop reads CALKGLAATDTQYF. The CDR3 DNA reads as TGTGCCCTCAAAGGACTAGCCGCCACAGATACGCAGTATTTT.

The chain carries TRBV27 and TRBJ2-7, with 12 positions matching TRBD2. V dropped 2 bases and J dropped 5; count of bases not matched to a gene: 1. The length of the CDR3 is 14 residues. Germline V CDR1 and CDR2: MNHEY, SMNVEV (reference sequence). The CDR3, as DNA: TGTGCCAGCAGTTTAGGACTAGCGGGACACGAGCAGTACTTC. Translation gives CASSLGLAGHEQYF.

This chain links TRBV2 with TRBJ2-3; the match to TRBD2 covers 12 bases. J lost 5 bases, V lost 6 bases, and 9 bases had no gene match. Germline values: CDR1 SNHLY, CDR2 FYNNEI. The CDR3 loop spans 16 amino acids. CDR3 bases: TGTGCCAGCAGAGCCCGACTAGCGGGAGTGGGAGATACGCAGTATTTT. Protein sequence: CASRARLAGVGDTQYF.

The chain employs TRBV7-2 and TRBJ2-7; D unresolved. The V gene's germline CDR1 is SGHTA and CDR2 FQGNSA. Trimming left V 5 bases short and J 2 bases short, with 7 bases between. The CDR3 is 12 residues long. CDR3 protein: CASSPEPYEQYF. The CDR3 nucleotides read TGTGCCAGCAGCCCCGAGCCCTACGAGCAGTACTTC.

The rearrangement uses TRBV7-2 and TRBJ2-2; unclear D gene. This CDR3 region has 12 residues. The V gene lost 4 bases and the J gene lost 6 bases, with 6 bases spanning the gap. CDR1 and CDR2 (germline): SGHTA, FQGNSA. The CDR3 region is CASSSLAGELFF. The CDR3 bases are TGTGCCAGCAGCTCCCTAGCCGGGGAGCTGTTTTTT.

The chain joins TRBV27 to TRBJ1-2, with 7 bases identical to TRBD1. This CDR3 is built from 17 residues. Per the germline V gene, CDR1 is MNHEY and CDR2 is SMNVEV (reference sequence). Trimming at V came to 5 bases and at J to 4 bases, leaving 16 bases not matched to a gene. CDR3 amino acids: CASSPPPRTGKFYGYTF. DNA of the CDR3: TGTGCCAGCAGTCCACCCCCCCGGACAGGAAAATTCTATGGCTACACCTTC.

The chain couples TRBV6-1 to TRBJ2-5; 7 bases are a match to TRBD1. The DNA end is more similar to TRBJ2-7, so the J call may be wrong. Germline assignment: CDR1 MNHNS and CDR2 SASEGT. This CDR3 has 13 amino acids. DNA for the CDR3: TGTGCCAGCACCCGGGACAGCAGTTACGAGCAGTACTTC. This sequence encodes CASTRDSSYEQYF.

The V gene is TRBV7-8, the J gene TRBJ2-1; a possible D gene is TRBD1 (5 bases). There are 18 residues in the CDR3. V was shortened by 5 bases and J by 4 bases, with 24 bases between the two germline ends. Germline V gene sequence: CDR1 SGHVS, CDR2 FQNEAQ. CDR3 sequence reads: CASSPGSVSGFGYNEQFF. The CDR3 nucleotides read TGTGCCAGCAGCCCAGGGTCAGTGAGTGGTTTCGGATACAATGAGCAGTTCTTC.

The chain uses TRBV10-3 and TRBJ2-7, with 12 bases that match TRBD1. The CDR3 has 15 residues. V lost 6 bases and J lost 4; bases outside the gene matches: 7. Germline V gives CDR1 ENHRY, CDR2 SYGVKD. The CDR3 DNA sequence: TGTGCCATCAGCACGGGACAGGGGGCGGCTTACGAGCAGTACTTC. As protein: CAISTGQGAAYEQYF.

The chain uses TRBV7-9 and TRBJ2-3; maybe TRBD1 (5 bases). The germline V gene has CDR1 SEHNR and CDR2 FQNEAQ (reference sequence). The CDR3 has 18 residues. Trimming took 5 bases from V and 2 from J, leaving 23 bases between them. CDR3 region: CASSTDYSALGDTDTQYF. In DNA, the CDR3 is TGTGCCAGCAGCACCGATTACTCAGCGCTAGGGGACACAGATACGCAGTATTTT. The full variable domain, rest sourced from reference TRBV7-9 and TRBJ2-3, is DTGVSQNPRHKITKRGQNVTFRCDPISEHNRLYWYRQTLGQGPEFLTYFQNEAQLEKSRLLSDRFSAERPKGSFSTLEIQRTEQGDSAMYLCASSTDYSALGDTDTQYFGPGTRLTVL.

The chain uses TRBV4-1 and TRBJ1-1, with TRBD1 identical over 9 bases. V was pared by 4 bases and J by 5 bases, with 8 bases of the junction left unmatched. Germline CDR1 reads MGHRA; CDR2 reads YSYEKL. The length of the CDR3 is 15 residues. The CDR3 DNA follows: TGCGCCAGCAGCCTGATTACAGGGGGCAGAACTGAAGCTTTCTTT. It codes for CASSLITGGRTEAFF.

V gene TRBV11-3 combines with J gene TRBJ2-3; D remains ambiguous. With 5 bases removed from V and 4 bases from J, the gap between germline ends came to 10 bases. CDR1 is SGHNT and CDR2 is YENEEA in the germline V gene. This CDR3 is built from 13 residues. This CDR3 reads CASSPTRADTQYF. In DNA, the CDR3 is TGTGCCAGCAGCCCGACACGCGCAGATACGCAGTATTTT. Full variable domain (rest looked up from reference TRBV11-3 and TRBJ2-3): EAGVVQSPRYKIIEKKQPVAFWCNPISGHNTLYWYLQNLGQGPELLIRYENEEAVDDSQLPKDRFSAERLKGVDSTLKIQPAELGDSAVYLCASSPTRADTQYFGPGTRLTVL.

The rearrangement uses TRBV6-5 and TRBJ1-5; 8 bases are a match to TRBD1. This CDR3 comprises 14 residues. The V gene end was trimmed by 6 bases and the J gene end by 4 bases; junction bases not matched to a gene: 5. Looked up from germline, CDR1 is MNHEY and CDR2 is SVGAGI. The CDR3, as DNA: TGTGCCAGCAGAACAGGGGGAAAGAATCAGCCCCAGCATTTT. Residues: CASRTGGKNQPQHF.

The J gene is TRBJ1-1, the V gene TRBV5-6; TRBD1 might be the D (6 bases). This CDR3 region has 14 residues. Deletions cut 4 bases from V and 5 bases from J, with 15 bases between. Germline CDR1 reads SGHDT; CDR2 reads YYEEEE. This CDR3 reads CASSPTGSGTEAFF. Written as DNA, the CDR3 is TGTGCCAGCAGCCCAACAGGGAGTGGGACTGAAGCTTTCTTT.